This T cell receptor (beta chain) was observed in a study of human T cells and chemical hapten exposure. Time point indicated: patch test 1, 2 weeks after DPC sensitization. Treatment: therapeutic diphenylcyclopropenone sensitization with weekly scalp DPC. Via MiXCR, TCRdb re-called the RACE reads, giving one row per CDR3 protein. Altogether tens of thousands of distinct CDR3 sequences are present, around 9.8% being singletons, with the ten largest covering about 3.1%. Points on this clonotype: The antigen is not known.

Study results and limitations: Significantly more large CDR3 similarity clusters arose among expanded TCRs than among controls.

In germline, CDR1 is MDHEN, CDR2 SYDVKM. The CDR3 sequence is 16 residues long. Between the trimmed V and J ends, which lost 2 bases and 6 bases, there was a span of 17 bases. The starting material was whole blood, obtained in connection with sensitization to the hapten diphenylcyclopropenone (DPC). The chain has TRBV28 and TRBJ1-5; a possible D gene is TRBD1 (6 bases). The source of this sequence is a woman in her thirties or forties with alopecia areata. Some clones in this sample may be carry-over from other donors' samples. The CDR3 sequence: CASSLGGPQRGQPQHF. Here the CDR3 DNA reads TGTGCCAGCAGTTTAGGGGGGCCCCAACGCGGTCAGCCCCAGCATTTT.